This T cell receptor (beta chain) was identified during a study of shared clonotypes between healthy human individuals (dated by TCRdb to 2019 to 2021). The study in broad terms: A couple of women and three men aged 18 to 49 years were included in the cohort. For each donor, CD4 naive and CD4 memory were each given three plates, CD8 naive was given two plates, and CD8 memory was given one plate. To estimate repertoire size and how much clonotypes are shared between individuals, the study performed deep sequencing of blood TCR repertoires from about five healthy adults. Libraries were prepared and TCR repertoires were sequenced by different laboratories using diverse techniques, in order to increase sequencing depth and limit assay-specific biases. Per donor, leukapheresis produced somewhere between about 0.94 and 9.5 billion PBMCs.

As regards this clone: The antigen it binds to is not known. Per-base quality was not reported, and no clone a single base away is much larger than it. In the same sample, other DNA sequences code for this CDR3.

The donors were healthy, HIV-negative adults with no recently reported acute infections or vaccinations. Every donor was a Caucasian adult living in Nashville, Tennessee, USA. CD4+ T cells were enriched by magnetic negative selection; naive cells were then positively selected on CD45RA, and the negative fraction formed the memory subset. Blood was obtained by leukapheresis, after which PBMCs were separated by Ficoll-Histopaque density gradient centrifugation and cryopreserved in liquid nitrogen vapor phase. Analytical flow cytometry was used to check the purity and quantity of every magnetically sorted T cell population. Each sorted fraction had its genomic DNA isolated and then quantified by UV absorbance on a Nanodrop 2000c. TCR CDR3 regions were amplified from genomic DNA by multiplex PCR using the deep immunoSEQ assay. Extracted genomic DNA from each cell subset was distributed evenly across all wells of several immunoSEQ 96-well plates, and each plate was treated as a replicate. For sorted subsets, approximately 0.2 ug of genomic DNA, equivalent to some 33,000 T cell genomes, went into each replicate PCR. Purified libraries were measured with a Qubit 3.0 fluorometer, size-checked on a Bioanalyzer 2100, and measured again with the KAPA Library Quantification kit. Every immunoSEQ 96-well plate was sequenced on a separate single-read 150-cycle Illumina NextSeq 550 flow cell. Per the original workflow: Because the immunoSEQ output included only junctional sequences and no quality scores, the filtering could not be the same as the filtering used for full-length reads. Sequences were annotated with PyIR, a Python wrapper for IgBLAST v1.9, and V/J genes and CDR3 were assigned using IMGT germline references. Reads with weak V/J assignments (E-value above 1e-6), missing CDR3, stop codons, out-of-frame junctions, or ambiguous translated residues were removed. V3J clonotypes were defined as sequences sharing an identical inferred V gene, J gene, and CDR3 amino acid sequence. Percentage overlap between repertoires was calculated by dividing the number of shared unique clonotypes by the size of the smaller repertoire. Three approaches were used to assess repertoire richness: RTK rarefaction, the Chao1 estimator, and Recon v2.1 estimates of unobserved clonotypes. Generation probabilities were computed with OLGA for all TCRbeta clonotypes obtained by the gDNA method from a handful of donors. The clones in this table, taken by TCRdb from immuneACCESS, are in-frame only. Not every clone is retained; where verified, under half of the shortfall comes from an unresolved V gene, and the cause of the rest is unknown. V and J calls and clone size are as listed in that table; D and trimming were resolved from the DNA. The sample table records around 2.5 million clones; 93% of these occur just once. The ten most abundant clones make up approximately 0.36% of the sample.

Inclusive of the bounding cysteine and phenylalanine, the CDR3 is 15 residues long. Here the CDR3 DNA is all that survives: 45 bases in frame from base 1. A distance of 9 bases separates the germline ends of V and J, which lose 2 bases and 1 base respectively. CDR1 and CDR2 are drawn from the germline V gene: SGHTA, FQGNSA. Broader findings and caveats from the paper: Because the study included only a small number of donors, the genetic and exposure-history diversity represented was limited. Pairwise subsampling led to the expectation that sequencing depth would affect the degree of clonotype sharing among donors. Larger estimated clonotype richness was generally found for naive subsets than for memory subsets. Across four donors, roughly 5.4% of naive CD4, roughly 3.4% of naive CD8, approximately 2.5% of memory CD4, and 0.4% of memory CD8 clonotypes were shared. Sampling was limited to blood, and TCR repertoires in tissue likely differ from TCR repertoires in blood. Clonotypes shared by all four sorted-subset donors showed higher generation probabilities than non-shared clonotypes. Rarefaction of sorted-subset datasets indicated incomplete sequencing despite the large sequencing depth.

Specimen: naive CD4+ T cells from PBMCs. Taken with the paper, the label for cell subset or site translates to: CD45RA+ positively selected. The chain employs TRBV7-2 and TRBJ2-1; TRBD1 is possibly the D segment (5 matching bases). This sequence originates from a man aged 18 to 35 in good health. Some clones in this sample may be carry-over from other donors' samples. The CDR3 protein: CASSLLGVSYNEQFF. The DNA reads TGTGCCAGCAGCTTACTAGGGGTTTCCTACAATGAGCAGTTCTTC.